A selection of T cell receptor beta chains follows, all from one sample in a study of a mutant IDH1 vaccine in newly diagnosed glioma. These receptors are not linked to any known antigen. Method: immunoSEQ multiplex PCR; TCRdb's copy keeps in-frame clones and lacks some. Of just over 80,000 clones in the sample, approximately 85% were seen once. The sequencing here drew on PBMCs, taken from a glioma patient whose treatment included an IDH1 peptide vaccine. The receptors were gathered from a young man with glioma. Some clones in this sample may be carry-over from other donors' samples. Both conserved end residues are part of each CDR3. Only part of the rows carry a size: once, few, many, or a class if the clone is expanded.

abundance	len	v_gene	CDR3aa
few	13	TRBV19	CASSIGPNTEAFF
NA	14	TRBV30	CAWRIWGMGYGYTF
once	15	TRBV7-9	CASSPKRVGDSPLHF
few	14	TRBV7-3	CASSLDRGSSGYTF
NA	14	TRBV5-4	CASSLRQGNTEAFF
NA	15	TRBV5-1	CASSLRRERNTEAFF
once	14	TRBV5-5	CASSLGTGGQPQHF
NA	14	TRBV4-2	CASSQEGPGNGYTF
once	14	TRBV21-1	CASSKRRGKYGYTF
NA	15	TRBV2	CASSPGTSERDTQYF
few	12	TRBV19	CASSSGDQPQHF
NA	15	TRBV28	CASSFGHIERSPLHF
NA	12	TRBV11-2	CASSATSHGYTF
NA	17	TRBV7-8	CASSLAGASLVWETQYF
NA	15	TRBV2	CASSGVSTMNTEAFF
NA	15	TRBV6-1	CASSAQKRLYNEQFF
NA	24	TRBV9	CASSVEDFRDKGDNQDISGNTIYF
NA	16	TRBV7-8	CASSLSTGILAEKLFF
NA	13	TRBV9	CASSVSSTDTQYF
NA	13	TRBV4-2	CASSQVGTYEQYF
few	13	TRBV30	CAWSRQGYQPQHF
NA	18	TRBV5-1	CASSLRDRGTGGPREQYF
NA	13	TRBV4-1	CASSRTVLNEQFF
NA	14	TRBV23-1	CARTRNSENNEQFF
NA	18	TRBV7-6	CASSLETSGEGQQETQYF
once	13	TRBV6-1	CASTGSGKYEQYF
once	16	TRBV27	CASSSQGGGTNEKLFF
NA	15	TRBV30	CAWRGSGTGDSPLHF
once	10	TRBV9	CASGYNEQFF
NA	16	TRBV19	CASSTGRGINYNEQFF
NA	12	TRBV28	CASSAGQYEAFF
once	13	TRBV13	CASSFQTVGEQYF
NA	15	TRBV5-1	CASSSISGGIYEQYF
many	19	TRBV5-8	CASSPFLLGNRGRVNEQFF
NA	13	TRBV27	CASSPQSSYEQYF
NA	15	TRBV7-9	CASRFHESGHNEQFF
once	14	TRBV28	CASSLTPGVNEQYF
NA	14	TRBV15	CATSSRTGTGEQFF
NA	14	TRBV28	CASSSPGINYEQYF
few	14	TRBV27	CASRQGSVIQPQHF
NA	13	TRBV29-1	CSVGSGAEYEQYF
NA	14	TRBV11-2	CASSLGGSGNTIYF
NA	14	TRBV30	CAWSPGTGWNEQFF
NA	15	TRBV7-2	CASSARLANTGELFF
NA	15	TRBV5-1	CASSLATEGWSEAFF
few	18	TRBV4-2	CASSQVSGGTFMNTEAFF
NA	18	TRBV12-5	CASGSLSAGQSRANVLTF
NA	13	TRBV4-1	CASSPSPFNEQFF
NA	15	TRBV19	CASSPRQGEVYEQYF
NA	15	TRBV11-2	CASSLVGGLGTEAFF
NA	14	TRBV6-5	CASSPPAGGHTQYF
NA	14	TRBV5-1	CASSSGQGDEKLFF